This is a list of T cell receptor beta chains from one sample in a study of blood T cells in healthy people across ages. TCRdb analysed the 5' RACE reads with MiXCR anew, one entry per CDR3 protein. Among around 580,000 distinct CDR3 sequences, 40% to 50% were seen once, and the ten largest hold about 26%. The specimen sequenced was blood. Every receptor here comes from a man older than 75 in good health. Both conserved end residues are part of each CDR3. The D gene is left open where the match is weak. Clone size, where shown, is once, few, many, or a class for clones that have expanded.

d_call: .; v_call: TRBV7-7; clone_size: .; j_call: TRBJ2-7; cdr3_aa: CASSRLQTPYNEQYF; cdr3_nt: TGTGCCAGCAGCCGCTTACAGACTCCCTACAATGAGCAGTACTTC
d_call: TRBD1; v_call: TRBV6-2/TRBV6-3; clone_size: .; j_call: TRBJ1-2; cdr3_aa: CASSYSGQDPSYGYTF; cdr3_nt: TGTGCCAGCAGTTACTCGGGACAGGACCCATCCTATGGCTACACCTTC
d_call: .; v_call: TRBV5-1; clone_size: few; j_call: TRBJ1-1; cdr3_aa: CASSSEEVGGAEAFF; cdr3_nt: TGCGCCAGCAGCTCGGAGGAGGTCGGAGGGGCTGAAGCTTTCTTT
d_call: .; v_call: TRBV5-1; clone_size: .; j_call: TRBJ1-4; cdr3_aa: CASSLELDEKLFF; cdr3_nt: TGCGCCAGCAGCTTGGAACTTGATGAAAAACTGTTTTTT
d_call: TRBD2; v_call: TRBV29-1; clone_size: few; j_call: TRBJ2-5; cdr3_aa: CSAGLAGGPGQETQYF; cdr3_nt: TGCAGCGCTGGACTAGCGGGAGGGCCCGGACAAGAGACCCAGTACTTC
d_call: TRBD2; v_call: TRBV29-1; clone_size: once; j_call: TRBJ2-3; cdr3_aa: CSVDGRGETTDTQYF; cdr3_nt: TGCAGCGTAGACGGGCGGGGGGAGACGACAGATACGCAGTATTTT
d_call: .; v_call: TRBV7-2; clone_size: .; j_call: TRBJ1-2; cdr3_aa: CASSTDRGYGYTF; cdr3_nt: TGTGCCAGCAGCACAGACCGGGGATATGGCTACACCTTC
d_call: TRBD1; v_call: TRBV7-6; clone_size: once; j_call: TRBJ1-2; cdr3_aa: CASSFPDRPDSYTF; cdr3_nt: TGTGCCAGCAGCTTTCCGGACAGGCCTGACAGCTACACCTTC
d_call: .; v_call: TRBV18; clone_size: .; j_call: TRBJ1-5; cdr3_aa: CASSPEGRQPQHF; cdr3_nt: TGTGCCAGCTCACCGGAGGGCCGGCAGCCCCAGCATTTT
d_call: TRBD1; v_call: TRBV7-3; clone_size: .; j_call: TRBJ2-1; cdr3_aa: CASSLGTANEQFF; cdr3_nt: TGTGCCAGCAGCTTAGGGACAGCTAATGAGCAGTTCTTC
d_call: TRBD2; v_call: TRBV25-1; clone_size: .; j_call: TRBJ2-5; cdr3_aa: CASSELTTSGAETQYF; cdr3_nt: TGTGCCAGCAGTGAATTAACCACTAGCGGGGCGGAGACCCAGTACTTC
d_call: .; v_call: TRBV6-6; clone_size: .; j_call: TRBJ1-2; cdr3_aa: CVSSNRRHGYTF; cdr3_nt: TGTGTCAGCAGTAATCGCCGTCATGGCTACACCTTC
d_call: TRBD1; v_call: TRBV6-5; clone_size: many; j_call: TRBJ2-5; cdr3_aa: CASSLKDREETQYF; cdr3_nt: TGTGCCAGCAGCCTTAAGGACAGGGAAGAGACCCAGTACTTC
d_call: .; v_call: TRBV20-1; clone_size: .; j_call: TRBJ2-2; cdr3_aa: CSALDTSRGTNTGELFF; cdr3_nt: TGCAGTGCTTTAGATACCTCCCGGGGTACGAACACCGGGGAGCTGTTTTTT
d_call: .; v_call: TRBV20-1; clone_size: .; j_call: TRBJ2-7; cdr3_aa: CSAGRGSYEQYF; cdr3_nt: TGCAGTGCTGGCAGGGGCTCCTACGAGCAGTACTTC
d_call: .; v_call: TRBV29-1; clone_size: few; j_call: TRBJ2-7; cdr3_aa: CSVVASYEQYF; cdr3_nt: TGCAGCGTTGTCGCTTCCTACGAGCAGTACTTC
d_call: .; v_call: TRBV5-5; clone_size: .; j_call: TRBJ2-3; cdr3_aa: CASSLWSGTDTQYF; cdr3_nt: TGTGCCAGCAGCTTATGGTCCGGCACAGATACGCAGTATTTT
d_call: TRBD1; v_call: TRBV11-2; clone_size: few; j_call: TRBJ2-3; cdr3_aa: CASSLRQGPTDTQYF; cdr3_nt: TGTGCCAGCAGCCTCCGACAGGGGCCCACAGATACGCAGTATTTT
d_call: TRBD1; v_call: TRBV6-1; clone_size: .; j_call: TRBJ2-1; cdr3_aa: CASLRTPGTAFNEQFF; cdr3_nt: TGTGCCAGCCTCCGAACCCCCGGGACAGCCTTTAATGAGCAGTTCTTC
d_call: TRBD2; v_call: TRBV20-1; clone_size: .; j_call: TRBJ2-5; cdr3_aa: CSATGTSGLRGETQYF; cdr3_nt: TGCAGTGCAACCGGGACTAGCGGTCTCCGGGGAGAGACCCAGTACTTC
d_call: .; v_call: TRBV20-1; clone_size: .; j_call: TRBJ2-1; cdr3_aa: CSARRPGESYNEQFF; cdr3_nt: TGCAGTGCTAGACGACCAGGGGAATCCTACAATGAGCAGTTCTTC
d_call: .; v_call: TRBV9; clone_size: .; j_call: TRBJ1-3; cdr3_aa: CASSGTGGSGNTIYF; cdr3_nt: TGTGCCAGCAGTGGTACCGGGGGCTCTGGAAACACCATATATTTT
d_call: TRBD2; v_call: TRBV20-1; clone_size: many; j_call: TRBJ2-5; cdr3_aa: CSAGLAGVETQYF; cdr3_nt: TGCAGTGCTGGACTAGCGGGGGTTGAGACCCAGTACTTC
d_call: .; v_call: TRBV12-3/TRBV12-4; clone_size: few; j_call: TRBJ1-4; cdr3_aa: CASSGVGVREKLFF; cdr3_nt: TGTGCCAGCAGTGGAGTCGGGGTTCGGGAAAAACTGTTTTTT
d_call: TRBD2; v_call: TRBV6-2/TRBV6-3; clone_size: .; j_call: TRBJ2-3; cdr3_aa: CASSYQYGLAGMDTQYF; cdr3_nt: TGTGCCAGCAGTTACCAATACGGACTAGCGGGGATGGATACGCAGTATTTT
d_call: .; v_call: TRBV11-3; clone_size: .; j_call: TRBJ2-1; cdr3_aa: CASSSTSSGNEQFF; cdr3_nt: TGTGCCAGCAGCTCCACGAGTAGCGGCAATGAGCAGTTCTTC
d_call: TRBD2; v_call: TRBV20-1; clone_size: few; j_call: TRBJ2-1; cdr3_aa: CSAQSGTSSYNEQFF; cdr3_nt: TGCAGTGCCCAAAGCGGGACCAGCTCCTACAATGAGCAGTTCTTC
d_call: TRBD2; v_call: TRBV10-3; clone_size: few; j_call: TRBJ2-5; cdr3_aa: CAISEIGSQAGGEETQYF; cdr3_nt: TGTGCCATCAGTGAGATTGGGTCCCAAGCGGGGGGAGAAGAGACCCAGTACTTC
d_call: .; v_call: TRBV6-1; clone_size: few; j_call: TRBJ2-3; cdr3_aa: CASSVPRWQKVTDTQYF; cdr3_nt: TGTGCCAGCAGTGTCCCCCGGTGGCAGAAGGTCACAGATACGCAGTATTTT
d_call: .; v_call: TRBV27; clone_size: few; j_call: TRBJ1-2; cdr3_aa: CASRDIYGYTF; cdr3_nt: TGTGCCAGCAGGGACATTTATGGCTACACCTTC
d_call: .; v_call: TRBV2; clone_size: .; j_call: TRBJ1-4; cdr3_aa: CASSEEGVPNEKLFF; cdr3_nt: TGTGCCAGCAGTGAAGAAGGGGTACCTAATGAAAAACTGTTTTTT
d_call: TRBD1; v_call: TRBV20-1; clone_size: once; j_call: TRBJ2-1; cdr3_aa: CSARETGTGARNEQFF; cdr3_nt: TGCAGTGCTAGAGAGACCGGGACAGGCGCTAGGAATGAGCAGTTCTTC
d_call: .; v_call: TRBV20-1; clone_size: .; j_call: TRBJ1-5; cdr3_aa: CSARDSLANQPQHF; cdr3_nt: TGCAGTGCTAGAGATTCATTGGCGAATCAGCCCCAGCATTTT
d_call: .; v_call: TRBV29-1; clone_size: .; j_call: TRBJ2-6; cdr3_aa: CSVESSRANVLTF; cdr3_nt: TGCAGCGTTGAGAGCTCTAGGGCCAACGTCCTGACTTTC
d_call: .; v_call: TRBV21-1; clone_size: .; j_call: TRBJ2-7; cdr3_aa: CASSKGGGTGGSEQYF; cdr3_nt: TGTGCCAGCAGCAAAGGGGGGGGGACAGGGGGTAGCGAGCAGTACTTC
d_call: .; v_call: TRBV12-3/TRBV12-4; clone_size: .; j_call: TRBJ2-1; cdr3_aa: CASSPGAGHEQFF; cdr3_nt: TGTGCCAGCAGCCCGGGCGCAGGACATGAGCAGTTCTTC
d_call: TRBD1; v_call: TRBV20-1; clone_size: .; j_call: TRBJ1-1; cdr3_aa: CSAKDRGLLMNTEAFF; cdr3_nt: TGCAGTGCTAAGGACAGGGGCCTTCTGATGAACACTGAAGCTTTCTTT
d_call: TRBD2; v_call: TRBV29-1; clone_size: .; j_call: TRBJ2-3; cdr3_aa: CSVRFASGMDTQYF; cdr3_nt: TGCAGCGTTAGGTTTGCTAGCGGGATGGATACGCAGTATTTT
d_call: .; v_call: TRBV15; clone_size: .; j_call: TRBJ2-5; cdr3_aa: CATSRAGGQPIQYF; cdr3_nt: TGTGCCACCAGCAGAGCCGGCGGACAGCCAATTCAGTACTTC
d_call: .; v_call: TRBV10-3; clone_size: once; j_call: TRBJ2-3; cdr3_aa: CAISWNRDLNTDTQYF; cdr3_nt: TGTGCCATCAGTTGGAACCGGGACTTAAACACAGATACGCAGTATTTT
d_call: .; v_call: TRBV10-3; clone_size: few; j_call: TRBJ2-6; cdr3_aa: CAISESGVAGANVLTF; cdr3_nt: TGTGCCATCAGTGAGTCAGGGGTCGCTGGGGCCAACGTCCTGACTTTC
d_call: .; v_call: TRBV7-9; clone_size: .; j_call: TRBJ1-4; cdr3_aa: CASSPIGATNEKLFF; cdr3_nt: TGTGCCAGCAGCCCAATCGGTGCAACTAATGAAAAACTGTTTTTT
d_call: .; v_call: TRBV27; clone_size: .; j_call: TRBJ2-3; cdr3_aa: CASSFFGLSTDTQYF; cdr3_nt: TGTGCCAGCAGTTTCTTCGGACTTTCCACAGATACGCAGTATTTT
d_call: TRBD1; v_call: TRBV5-1; clone_size: .; j_call: TRBJ1-2; cdr3_aa: CASSLGTGEYGYTF; cdr3_nt: TGCGCCAGCAGCTTGGGGACAGGGGAATATGGCTACACCTTC
d_call: TRBD2; v_call: TRBV7-2; clone_size: .; j_call: TRBJ2-1; cdr3_aa: CASSLGRLAGGEQFF; cdr3_nt: TGTGCCAGCAGCTTAGGGCGGCTAGCGGGAGGTGAGCAGTTCTTC
d_call: .; v_call: TRBV28; clone_size: .; j_call: TRBJ2-1; cdr3_aa: CASSPYLGPDRYEQFF; cdr3_nt: TGTGCCAGCAGTCCCTACCTAGGGCCGGATAGGTATGAGCAGTTCTTC
d_call: TRBD2; v_call: TRBV20-1; clone_size: few; j_call: TRBJ2-5; cdr3_aa: CSPSGLAGSAQETQYF; cdr3_nt: TGCAGTCCCTCGGGGCTAGCGGGAAGCGCGCAAGAGACCCAGTACTTC
d_call: TRBD1; v_call: TRBV27; clone_size: once; j_call: TRBJ2-1; cdr3_aa: CASRLPGTGGYEQFF; cdr3_nt: TGTGCCAGCAGACTTCCCGGGACAGGGGGCTACGAGCAGTTCTTC
d_call: .; v_call: TRBV6-5; clone_size: .; j_call: TRBJ2-5; cdr3_aa: CASSATRPNEQYF; cdr3_nt: TGTGCCAGCAGTGCTACCCGGCCCAATGAGCAGTACTTC
d_call: .; v_call: TRBV2; clone_size: .; j_call: TRBJ2-3; cdr3_aa: CASLATDTQYF; cdr3_nt: TGTGCCAGCCTCGCCACAGATACGCAGTATTTT
d_call: .; v_call: TRBV10-3; clone_size: .; j_call: TRBJ2-5; cdr3_aa: CAISESTSGDEQYF; cdr3_nt: TGTGCCATCAGTGAGTCGACCTCAGGCGATGAGCAGTACTTC
d_call: .; v_call: TRBV25-1; clone_size: .; j_call: TRBJ1-1; cdr3_aa: CASSESGVLMNTEAFF; cdr3_nt: TGTGCCAGCAGTGAATCAGGGGTCCTCATGAACACTGAAGCTTTCTTT
d_call: .; v_call: TRBV4-3; clone_size: few; j_call: TRBJ2-2; cdr3_aa: CASSQDNNFNTGELFF; cdr3_nt: TGCGCCAGCAGCCAAGACAACAACTTTAACACCGGGGAGCTGTTTTTT
d_call: .; v_call: TRBV5-5; clone_size: .; j_call: TRBJ1-4; cdr3_aa: CASRGSAGPSPNEKLFF; cdr3_nt: TGTGCCAGCAGGGGGTCGGCAGGCCCCAGCCCTAATGAAAAACTGTTTTTT
d_call: .; v_call: TRBV11-1; clone_size: .; j_call: TRBJ1-2; cdr3_aa: CASSADRRNGYTF; cdr3_nt: TGTGCCAGCAGCGCCGACAGGAGGAATGGCTACACCTTC